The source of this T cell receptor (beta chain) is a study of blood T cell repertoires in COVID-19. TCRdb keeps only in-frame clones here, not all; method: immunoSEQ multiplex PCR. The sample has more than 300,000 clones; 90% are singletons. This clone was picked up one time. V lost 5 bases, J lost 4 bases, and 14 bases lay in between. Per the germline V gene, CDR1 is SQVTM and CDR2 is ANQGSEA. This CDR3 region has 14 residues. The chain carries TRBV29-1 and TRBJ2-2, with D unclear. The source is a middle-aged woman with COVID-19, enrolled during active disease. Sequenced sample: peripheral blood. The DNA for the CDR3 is TGCAGCGTTATAAATATACCAGGCACCGGGGAGCTGTTTTTT. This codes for CSVINIPGTGELFF.